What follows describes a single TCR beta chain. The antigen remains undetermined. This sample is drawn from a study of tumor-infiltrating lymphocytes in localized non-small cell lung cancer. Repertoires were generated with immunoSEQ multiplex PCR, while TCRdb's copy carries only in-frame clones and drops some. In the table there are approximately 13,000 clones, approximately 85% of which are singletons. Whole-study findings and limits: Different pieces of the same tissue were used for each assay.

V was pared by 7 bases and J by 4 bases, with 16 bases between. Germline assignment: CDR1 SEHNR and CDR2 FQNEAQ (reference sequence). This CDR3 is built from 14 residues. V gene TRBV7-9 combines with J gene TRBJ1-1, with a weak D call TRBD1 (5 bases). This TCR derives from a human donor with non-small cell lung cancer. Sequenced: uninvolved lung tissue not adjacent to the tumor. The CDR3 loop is CASKPAGGGTEAFF. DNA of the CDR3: TGTGCCAGCAAACCCGCGGGGGGGGGCACTGAAGCTTTCTTT.